This T cell receptor (beta chain) came from a study of control samples from healthy donors and cancer patients. The protocol was immunoSEQ multiplex PCR, while the TCRdb copy is restricted to in-frame clones and leaves out a portion. The table records about 130,000 clones, roughly 94% of them present only once. Material: PBMCs. The source of this sequence is a man between 60 and 75 years old with colorectal cancer.

The CDR3 reads CASSTPRGDRGYTF. The CDR3 DNA follows: TGTGCCAGCAGCACTCCTCGGGGGGATCGGGGCTACACCTTC. This chain joins TRBV6-5 and TRBJ1-2; the D gene is possibly TRBD1 (5 bases). The CDR3 sequence is 14 residues long. The ends were cut back, 6 bases at V and 8 bases at J, with 19 bases in the middle. CDR1 MNHEY and CDR2 SVGAGI come from the germline V gene.